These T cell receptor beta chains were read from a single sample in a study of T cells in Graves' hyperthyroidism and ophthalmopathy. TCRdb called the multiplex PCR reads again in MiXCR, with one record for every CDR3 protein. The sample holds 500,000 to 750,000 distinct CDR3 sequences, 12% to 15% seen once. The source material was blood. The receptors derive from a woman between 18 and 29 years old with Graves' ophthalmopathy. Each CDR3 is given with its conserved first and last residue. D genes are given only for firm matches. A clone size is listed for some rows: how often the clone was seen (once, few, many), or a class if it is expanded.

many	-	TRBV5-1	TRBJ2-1	TGCGCCAGCAGCTTGGAAGCCGGTTCCTACAATGAGCAGTTCTTC	CASSLEAGSYNEQFF
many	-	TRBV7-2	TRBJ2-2	TGTGCCAGCAGCTTCGCCCCGGCAGGGGTCGGCACCGGGGAGCTGTTTTTT	CASSFAPAGVGTGELFF
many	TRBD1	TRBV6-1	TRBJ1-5	TGTGCCAGCAGTCCTATACAGGGGGCCCGAGATAGCAATCAGCCCCAGCATTTT	CASSPIQGARDSNQPQHF
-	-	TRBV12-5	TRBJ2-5	TGTGCTAGTGGTTTGGTAGGGGAGACCCAGTACTTC	CASGLVGETQYF
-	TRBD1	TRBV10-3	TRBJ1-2	TGTGCCACCCTGACCGGGACAGGGGACGACTATGGCTACACCTTC	CATLTGTGDDYGYTF
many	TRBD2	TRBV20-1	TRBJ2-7	TGCAGTGCACCGGAGGGACTAGCGGGAGTTTTTGCAAACGAGCAGTACTTC	CSAPEGLAGVFANEQYF
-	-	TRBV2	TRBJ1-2	TGTGCCAGCAGTTCAGACGCCTATGGCTACACCTTC	CASSSDAYGYTF
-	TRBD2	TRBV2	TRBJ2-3	TGTGCCAGCATTGGGCGGGAGAGCACAGATACGCAGTATTTT	CASIGRESTDTQYF
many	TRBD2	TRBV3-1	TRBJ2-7	TGTGCCAGCAGCCAAAAGACTAGCGTCCTCGAGCAGTACTTC	CASSQKTSVLEQYF
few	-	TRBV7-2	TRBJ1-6	TGTGCCAGCAGCTTAGAATACGGCGTGCGTCTCGCATTCTCACCCCTCCACTTT	CASSLEYGVRLAFSPLHF
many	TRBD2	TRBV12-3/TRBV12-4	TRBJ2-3	TGTGCCAGCATCACCGGGACTAGCGGCCCCACAGATACGCAGTATTTT	CASITGTSGPTDTQYF
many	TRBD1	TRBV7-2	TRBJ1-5	TGTGCCAGCAGCTTAGCGCAGGGCAGGGGGGCTGGTCAGCCCCAGCATTTT	CASSLAQGRGAGQPQHF
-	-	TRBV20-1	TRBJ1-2	TGCAGTGCTAGAGAGGGCAGAGCTAACTATGGCTACACCTTC	CSAREGRANYGYTF
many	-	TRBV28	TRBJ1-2	TGTGCCAGCAGTTTGTCGATAGCGACACGCTATGGCTACACCTTC	CASSLSIATRYGYTF
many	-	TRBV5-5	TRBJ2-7	TGTGCCAGCAGCGTCGACAGGGCGGGGGAGCAGTACTTC	CASSVDRAGEQYF
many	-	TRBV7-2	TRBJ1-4	TGTGCCAGCAGCACAGAACAGCCTCCGCTAAATGAAAAACTGTTTTTT	CASSTEQPPLNEKLFF
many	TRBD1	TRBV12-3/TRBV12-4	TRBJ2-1	TGTGCCAGCAGGGGGACAGGGGGGGGCAATGAGCAGTTCTTC	CASRGTGGGNEQFF
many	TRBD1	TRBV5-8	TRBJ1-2	TGTGCCAGCAGCGGAAGGACAGGGAACTATGGCTACACCTTC	CASSGRTGNYGYTF
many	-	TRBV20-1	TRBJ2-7	TGCAGTGCTAGTGGGGGATGGACAGACTACTACGAGCAGTACTTC	CSASGGWTDYYEQYF
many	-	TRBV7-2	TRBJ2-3	TGTGCCAGCAGCTTAAGAGGGAGGGCAGGGGCAGATACGCAGTATTTT	CASSLRGRAGADTQYF
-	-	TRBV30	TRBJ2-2	TGTGCCTGGAGCTACACCTCGGGGGGCGGTTTCACCGGGGAGCTGTTTTTT	CAWSYTSGGGFTGELFF
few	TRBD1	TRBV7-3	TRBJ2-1	TGTGCCAGCAGCTTAAACAGGGGCTACGGTGAGCAGTTCTTC	CASSLNRGYGEQFF
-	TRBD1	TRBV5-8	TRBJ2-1	TGTGCCAGCAGCTTACCCCGGGACAGTTACAATGAGCAGTTCTTC	CASSLPRDSYNEQFF
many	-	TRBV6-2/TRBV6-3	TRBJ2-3	TGTGCCAGCAGTTACAACACCCCTTTCACAGATACGCAGTATTTT	CASSYNTPFTDTQYF
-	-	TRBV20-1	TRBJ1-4	TGCAGTGCTCGAAGCCTACAGGGAAACCTTGAAAAACTGTTTTTT	CSARSLQGNLEKLFF
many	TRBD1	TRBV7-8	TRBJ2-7	TGTGCCAGCAGCTTAGTGGTCGGGACAGGGGAATACGAGCAGTACTTC	CASSLVVGTGEYEQYF
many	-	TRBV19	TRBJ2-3	TGTGCCAGTAGTTCCACGGGGACATTAGATACGCAGTATTTT	CASSSTGTLDTQYF
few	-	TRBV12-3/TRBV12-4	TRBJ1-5	TGTGCCAGCAGTTACCTCGGGACACCATTTAATCAGCCCCAGCATTTT	CASSYLGTPFNQPQHF
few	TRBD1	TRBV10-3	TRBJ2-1	TGTGCCATCAGCGCGGGACAGGGATTCGACAATGAGCAGTTCTTC	CAISAGQGFDNEQFF
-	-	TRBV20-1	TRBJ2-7	TGCAGTGCTACCGAGGCCCGGCGGGAGCAGTACTTC	CSATEARREQYF
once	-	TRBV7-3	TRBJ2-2	TGTGCCAGCGGCGTATTTAGTCCGGGGGCCGGGGAGCTGTTTTTT	CASGVFSPGAGELFF
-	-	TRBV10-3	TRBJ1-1	TGTGCCATCAGTGACGCCGACGGGGGCTGGCTGAACACTGAAGCTTTCTTT	CAISDADGGWLNTEAFF
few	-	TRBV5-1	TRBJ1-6	TGCGCCAGCAGCTTGGACAGGGCACCCCTCCACTTT	CASSLDRAPLHF
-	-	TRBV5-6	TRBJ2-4	TGTGCCAGCAGCACGGAAGGTCAACCCGGCCTACTAGCCAAAAACATTCAGTACTTC	CASSTEGQPGLLAKNIQYF
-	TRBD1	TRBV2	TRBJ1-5	TGTGCCAGCAGTGAGGGACAGGGGTATCAGCCCCAGCATTTT	CASSEGQGYQPQHF
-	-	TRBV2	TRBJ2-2	TGTGCCATTCGTCCCATGGAGACCGGGGAGCTGTTTTTT	CAIRPMETGELFF
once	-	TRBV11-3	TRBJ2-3	TGTGCCAGCAGCGTACACGATGGGGATACGCAGTATTTT	CASSVHDGDTQYF
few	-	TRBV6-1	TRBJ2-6	TGTGCCAGCAGTGAAGCGGGCGGGACAGAGTCGCCTGGGGCCAACGTCCTGACTTTC	CASSEAGGTESPGANVLTF
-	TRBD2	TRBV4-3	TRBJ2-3	TGCGCCAGCAGCCAAGATTCAGCGGGAGGTTACACAGATACGCAGTATTTT	CASSQDSAGGYTDTQYF
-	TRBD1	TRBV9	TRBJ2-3	TGTGCCAGCAGCGTAGGGGACAGGGTTGGTGATACGCAGTATTTT	CASSVGDRVGDTQYF
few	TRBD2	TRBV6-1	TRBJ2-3	TGTGCCAGCAGAGTGGCCTTTACTAGCGGGCGGAGGTCAGATACGCAGTATTTT	CASRVAFTSGRRSDTQYF
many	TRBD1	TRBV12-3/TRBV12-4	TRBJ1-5	TGTGCCAGCAGTCTCAACCACAGGGGACAGCCCCAGCATTTT	CASSLNHRGQPQHF
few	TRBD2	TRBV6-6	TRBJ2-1	TGTGCCAGCAGTTACTCGACTAGCGGGAGTAATGAGCAGTTCTTC	CASSYSTSGSNEQFF
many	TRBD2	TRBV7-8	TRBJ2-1	TGTGCCAGCAGCTTAGCGGGGAAGCGGGGGAATGAGCAGTTCTTC	CASSLAGKRGNEQFF
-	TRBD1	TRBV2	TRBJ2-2	TGTGCCACGTGGACAGGGTCGGGCACCGGGGAGCTGTTTTTT	CATWTGSGTGELFF
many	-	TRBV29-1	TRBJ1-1	TGCAGCGTTGAGGAGGCAATGAACACTGAAGCTTTCTTT	CSVEEAMNTEAFF
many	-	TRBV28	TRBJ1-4	TGTGCCAGCAGCTTAGACAATGAAAAACTGTTTTTT	CASSLDNEKLFF
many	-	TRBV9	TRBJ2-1	TGTGCCAGCAGCGTAGGAAGAAACGAGCAGTTCTTC	CASSVGRNEQFF
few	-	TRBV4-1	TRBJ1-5	TGCGCCAGCAGTCCCCGGCCACGTAGCAATCAGCCCCAGCATTTT	CASSPRPRSNQPQHF
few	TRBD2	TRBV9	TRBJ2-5	TGTGCCAGCAGCCCCGGGGGGGCCAACCTCCAAGAGACCCAGTACTTC	CASSPGGANLQETQYF
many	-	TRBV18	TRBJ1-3	TGTGCCAGCTCACCAGAGACGAACACCATATATTTT	CASSPETNTIYF
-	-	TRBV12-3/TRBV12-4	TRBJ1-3	TGTGCCAGCAGTTTATCGTCGGCTGGAAACACCATATATTTT	CASSLSSAGNTIYF